This TCR beta chain was sequenced in a study of blood T cells in healthy people across ages. Study-wide results and caveats: With age, beta diversity per million T cells declined roughly linearly, significantly by approximately 40. As naive T cell percentage varied, TCR beta diversity correlated strongly with it.

The V gene's germline CDR1 is SGHRS and CDR2 YFSETQ. V was pared by 4 bases and J by 4 bases, with 15 bases between. This CDR3 has 14 residues. The second PCR ran about 7 to 12 cycles with a sample-barcoded 5' primer and J-beta primers. TCRdb itself ran the 5' RACE reads through MiXCR, one entry per CDR3 protein. The table lists fewer than 900,000 distinct CDR3 sequences, more than 40% of them singletons. Ranging in age from roughly 6 to 95, the donors were healthy Caucasian individuals from Russia. Isolation of PBMCs gave at least 6 million cells per sample. This clonotype occurred a few times. Its antigen remains unidentified.

Sequences were obtained from blood. V gene TRBV5-1 combines with J gene TRBJ2-7, with D possibly being TRBD1 (6 bases). The clonotype comes from a woman aged 60-70 years in good health. The CDR3 DNA follows: TGCGCCAGCAGCGCTTGGACAGATTCTTACGAGCAGTACTTC. It yields the protein CASSAWTDSYEQYF.